Shown below are 10 T cell receptor beta chains from a single sample sequenced in a study of cytomegalovirus exposure and HLA in healthy donors. The PCR made use of 60 Vbeta and 13 Jbeta primers. Produced via immunoSEQ multiplex PCR; TCRdb's table is partial and in-frame only. Of about 120,000 clones detected, 80% appear once; the ten largest clones hold roughly 9.6%. Sequenced material: PBMCs. The receptors shown here come from a man aged 25 to 40 in good health and CMV-seropositive.

The CDR3 region is CASSRGTGSGELFF. The CDR3 nucleotides read TGTGCCAGCAGCCGCGGAACAGGCAGCGGGGAGCTGTTTTTT. The V call is TRBV7-6, the J call TRBJ2-2; tentative D call: TRBD1 (5 bases). V was pared by 5 bases and J by 7 bases, with 14 bases between. CDR3 length equals 14 residues. Germline V gene lookup returns CDR1 SGHVS and CDR2 FNYEAQ.

The rearrangement uses TRBV5-1 and TRBJ2-2; D is unclear. Germline V CDR1 and CDR2: SGHRS, YFSETQ. The CDR3 has 13 residues. Trimming removed 4 bases from V and 7 bases from J, with 11 bases in between. The DNA of the CDR3 is TGCGCCAGCAGCCCCGGTGCCGGCGGGGAGCTGTTTTTT. Amino acids: CASSPGAGGELFF.

The rearrangement joins TRBV9 to TRBJ1-6, with TRBD1 as a possible D gene (6 bases). Trimming removed 1 base at V and 6 bases at J, with 11 bases between. CDR1 and CDR2 (germline): SGDLS, YYNGEE. CDR3 length: 15 amino acids. The CDR3 is CASSVLQGGNSPLHF. In nucleotides, the CDR3 is TGTGCCAGCAGCGTACTACAAGGGGGTAATTCACCCCTCCACTTT.

The chain uses TRBV11-2 and TRBJ2-3, with 7 positions matching TRBD2. Trimming took 6 bases from V and 5 from J; bases not matched to a gene: 8. The CDR3 loop spans 14 amino acids. Germline V CDR1 and CDR2: SGHAT, FQNNGV. The CDR3 region is CASRRPGREDTQYF. The DNA of the CDR3 is TGTGCCAGCAGAAGACCTGGGAGGGAAGATACGCAGTATTTT.

The chain uses TRBV27 and TRBJ1-5, with D perhaps matching TRBD1 (5 bases). Trimming shortened V by 6 bases and J by 2 bases, and 11 bases separated the two germline ends. Germline V gene data show CDR1 as MNHEY and CDR2 as SMNVEV (reference sequence). The CDR3 consists of 14 residues. The DNA of the CDR3 is TGTGCCAGCAGCATAACAGGTGGCAATCAGCCCCAGCATTTT. Protein: CASSITGGNQPQHF.

This clone was counted between two and nine times. This rearrangement joins TRBV28 to TRBJ2-3; perhaps TRBD1 as D (6 bases). This CDR3 has 18 residues. With 3 bases removed from V and 6 bases from J, the gap between germline ends came to 25 bases. In germline, CDR1 is MDHEN, CDR2 SYDVKM. The CDR3 coding sequence is TGTGCCAGCAGTTTTGGATCTTGGGGGCACTATAGGAAGGATACGCAGTATTTT. Amino acids: CASSFGSWGHYRKDTQYF.

The chain has TRBV6-1 and TRBJ1-2; D gene uncertain. CDR1 and CDR2 from the germline V gene are MNHNS and SASEGT. The CDR3 totals 15 residues. V lost 0 bases and J 4 bases, leaving 12 bases between the germline ends. CDR3 in DNA: TGTGCCAGCAGTGAAGCGAACAGTTTAGGCTATGGCTACACCTTC. Translating gives CASSEANSLGYGYTF.

This chain connects TRBV2 to TRBJ1-6, with 9 nucleotides matching TRBD1. CDR1 is SNHLY, CDR2 FYNNEI, per germline. The CDR3 is made up of 14 amino acids. Trimming cost V 7 bases and J 8 bases; bases outside gene matches: 6. The CDR3 DNA reads as TGTGCCAGCATAGGGACAGGGTCATATTCACCCCTCCACTTT. This sequence encodes CASIGTGSYSPLHF.

The CDR3 nucleotides read TGCAGCGTCGAGGACAGAAATGGCTACACCTTC. This gives the protein CSVEDRNGYTF. This chain connects TRBV29-1 to TRBJ1-2, with D perhaps TRBD1 (6 bases). The CDR3 is 11 amino acids. Germline CDR1 and CDR2: SQVTM and ANQGSEA. Between the trimmed V and J ends, which lost 6 bases and 6 bases, there was a span of 11 bases.

The chain is built from TRBV15 and TRBJ1-1, with TRBD1 matching 8 bases. Trimming at V came to 0 bases and at J to 4 bases, leaving 7 bases not matched to a gene. The CDR3 consists of 16 residues. Germline CDR1 is LNHNV and CDR2 is YYDKDF (reference sequence). The chain's CDR3 is CATSRDTYRGGTEAFF. CDR3 DNA: TGTGCCACCAGCAGAGATACTTACAGGGGGGGCACTGAAGCTTTCTTT.